The clone carrying this TCR beta chain came up many times. Its antigen remains unknown. The source material, RNA transcripts, was used to amplify TCR beta CDR3 regions. With the HTBI primer set, the TCR CDR3 went through a first round of RT-PCR. Via MiXCR, TCRdb re-called the multiplex PCR reads, giving one row per CDR3 protein. The table has around 620,000 distinct CDR3 sequences, around 15% seen once. Those with hyperthyroidism were 18 to 65 years old, newly diagnosed, and ill for under 2 months. Over 8 ml fresh peripheral blood yielded the PBMCs. This entry is derived from a study of T cells in Graves' hyperthyroidism and ophthalmopathy. Whole-study findings and limits: Ophthalmopathy cases were set apart from stable hyperthyroidism by a 13 V-J model. The model forecast ophthalmopathy, anticipating it by a median approximately 6.1 months before onset.

V was shortened by 2 bases and J by 6 bases, with 9 bases between the two germline ends. The CDR3 is made up of 14 amino acids. Looked up from germline, CDR1 is SGHRS and CDR2 is YFSETQ. This receptor was taken from a woman aged 25-40 years with Graves' hyperthyroidism. Sequencing input: blood. The chain is built from TRBV5-1 and TRBJ1-6; the D is unclear. The CDR3 nucleotides read TGCGCCAGCAGCTTAGGACGGCTTAATTCACCCCTCCACTTT. Protein: CASSLGRLNSPLHF. Looking up the rest from reference TRBV5-1 and TRBJ1-6 gives the full variable domain: KAGVTQTPRYLIKTRGQQVTLSCSPISGHRSVSWYQQTPGQGLQFLFEYFSETQRNKGNFPGRFSGRQFSNSRSEMNVSTLELGDSALYLCASSLGRLNSPLHFGNGTRLTVT.